Below are 4 T cell receptor beta chains sequenced from a single sample in a study of early T cells in non-severe SARS-CoV-2 infection. Each CDR3 protein gets one entry after TCRdb re-called the 5' RACE reads with MiXCR. The data hold about 33,000 distinct CDR3 sequences, with about 6.7% observed a single time. Material: whole blood. Source of these receptors: an adult who was a healthcare worker with PCR-confirmed SARS-CoV-2 infection or an uninfected control (not recorded which).

Ten or more counts support this clonotype. V and J are TRBV6-1 and TRBJ2-5, with D perhaps assigned TRBD1 or TRBD2 (5 bases each). V was trimmed by 3 bases and J by 1 base, leaving 12 bases between them. Germline CDR1 is MNHNS and CDR2 is SASEGT. The CDR3 is 15 amino acids. The CDR3 is CASSDTWGFQETQYF. CDR3 nucleotide sequence: TGTGCCAGCAGTGATACGTGGGGGTTCCAAGAGACCCAGTACTTC.

At least ten counts were recorded for this clonotype. This sequence joins TRBV11-2 and TRBJ2-7; D gene unclear. The CDR3 is 14 residues long. Per germline, CDR1 SGHAT and CDR2 FQNNGV. V shed 5 bases and J shed 1 base, with 12 bases lying between them. CDR3 in DNA: TGTGCCAGCAGCGACCCCCACTTATCCTACGAGCAGTACTTC. Translated, it gives CASSDPHLSYEQYF. Supplemented by reference TRBV11-2 and TRBJ2-7, the full variable domain reads EAGVAQSPRYKIIEKRQSVAFWCNPISGHATLYWYQQILGQGPKLLIQFQNNGVVDDSQLPKDRFSAERLKGVDSTLKIQPAKLEDSAVYLCASSDPHLSYEQYFGPGTRLTVT.

This clonotype was detected a few times. The J gene is TRBJ2-3, the V gene TRBV27, with TRBD2 matching 11 bases. Trimming took 6 bases from V and 2 from J; bases not matched to a gene: 7. The length of the CDR3 is 16 residues. The germline CDR1 and CDR2 sequences are MNHEY and SMNVEV (reference sequence). In DNA, the CDR3 is TGTGCCAGCAGAGCCTCTAGCGGGAGGCTCACAGATACGCAGTATTTT. Protein product: CASRASSGRLTDTQYF.

The V gene is TRBV25-1, the J gene TRBJ1-1; TRBD1 might be the D (5 bases). V was cut by 8 bases and J by 6 bases, with 10 bases left in between. Germline CDR1 MGHDK, CDR2 SYGVNS. CDR3 size: 11 residues. The CDR3 DNA reads TGTGCCAGCGGCGGGACCGCTGAAGCTTTCTTT. Translated, it gives CASGGTAEAFF.